Listed below are T cell receptor beta chains from one sample, sequenced in a study of early T cells in non-severe SARS-CoV-2 infection. In TCRdb, the 5' RACE reads were re-called with MiXCR into one record per CDR3 protein. The sample lists roughly 100,000 distinct CDR3 sequences, approximately 14% occurring once. Sample: whole blood. The source is an adult who was a healthcare worker with PCR-confirmed SARS-CoV-2 infection or an uninfected control (not recorded which). The CDR3 runs from the conserved cysteine through the conserved F or W. The D gene is left open where the match is weak. Rows give clone size only sometimes, using once, few, many, or a class for an expanded clone.

>TRBJ2-1|few|TRBV6-1|TRBD1
TGTGCCAGCAGTAGGACAGGGTCGGGGAACAATGAGCAGTTCTTC
CASSRTGSGNNEQFF
>TRBJ1-2|many|TRBV11-2|-
TGTGCCAGCAGCCCCATCGGACGGGGAAAAGGCTACACCTTC
CASSPIGRGKGYTF
>TRBJ1-2|few|TRBV15|TRBD1
TGTGCCACCAGCAGGAGGACAGGGGGCGCCTCAGCGAACTATGGCTACACCTTC
CATSRRTGGASANYGYTF
>TRBJ2-6|few|TRBV20-1|-
TGCAGTGGTTATCCTAAGGCAGGAACGGCTGGGGCCAACGTCCTGACTTTC
CSGYPKAGTAGANVLTF
>TRBJ2-5|-|TRBV11-2|-
TGTGCCAGCAGCTTCCGCCCCGCGGATGAGACCCAGTACTTC
CASSFRPADETQYF
>TRBJ2-7|few|TRBV12-3/TRBV12-4|-
TGTGCCAGCAGTTTAGGCTGGGACGGGCACGAGCAGTACTTC
CASSLGWDGHEQYF
>TRBJ2-1|few|TRBV27|-
TGTGCCAGTCAGGAGGAGCAGTTCTTC
CASQEEQFF
>TRBJ2-1|-|TRBV9|-
TGTGCCAGCAGACCGTTAGGCGCGTACAATGAGCAGTTCTTC
CASRPLGAYNEQFF
>TRBJ2-3|many|TRBV7-6|-
TGTGCCAGCAGCTTAGCTTCCGGGCTCGATACGCAGTATTTT
CASSLASGLDTQYF
>TRBJ1-2|many|TRBV5-5|-
TGTGCCAGCAGCTTGGTTGGTCAGGGTGATGGCTACACCTTC
CASSLVGQGDGYTF
>TRBJ1-4|few|TRBV20-1|-
TGCAGTGCTAGAGATCGGAGGCCGCCGAATGAAAAACTGTTTTTT
CSARDRRPPNEKLFF
>TRBJ2-7|many|TRBV7-9|-
TGTGCCAGCGGGGGTTTTGACGAGCAGTACTTC
CASGGFDEQYF
>TRBJ2-7|many|TRBV5-4|-
TGTGCCAGCAGCTTGCCCGGGACCTCTATCGAGCAGTACTTC
CASSLPGTSIEQYF
>TRBJ2-3|many|TRBV2|-
TGTGCCAGGGAGGTTGGAGGCACAGATACGCAGTATTTT
CAREVGGTDTQYF
>TRBJ2-5|-|TRBV7-9|-
TGTGCCAGCAGCTTTAGGGGAGACAGGACCCAAGAGACCCAGTACTTC
CASSFRGDRTQETQYF
>TRBJ1-5|few|TRBV28|-
TGTACCAGCAGTCTGGGGGATCAGCCCCAGCATTTT
CTSSLGDQPQHF
>TRBJ1-1|-|TRBV20-1|-
TGCAGTGCTAGAGTGCGGGGGCCGACTGAAGCTTTCTTT
CSARVRGPTEAFF
>TRBJ1-5|many|TRBV12-3/TRBV12-4|-
TGTGCCAGCAGTCCCAGGGGAAAGAGCGGCAATCAGCCCCAGCATTTT
CASSPRGKSGNQPQHF
>TRBJ2-7|few|TRBV28|-
TGTGCCAGCAGTTTTAACAGCAACCCCTACGAGCAGTACTTC
CASSFNSNPYEQYF
>TRBJ2-1|many|TRBV9|-
TGTGCCAGCAGCGCGGGGTTGGGGGTTGAGCAGTTCTTC
CASSAGLGVEQFF
>TRBJ2-7|few|TRBV20-1|-
TGCAGTGCTAGAGACCGGGACCCCTACGAGCAGTACTTC
CSARDRDPYEQYF
>TRBJ2-2|few|TRBV7-6|-
TGTGCCAGCAGCTCACCCCGTAAGGACTCGAACACCGGGGAGCTGTTTTTT
CASSSPRKDSNTGELFF
>TRBJ2-6|-|TRBV12-3/TRBV12-4|-
TGTGCCAGCAGTTCCTACTACGACTCTGGGGCCAACGTCCTGACTTTC
CASSSYYDSGANVLTF
>TRBJ1-5|many|TRBV3-1|-
TGTGCCAGCAGCTTCGGACAAAGCAATCAGCCCCAGCATTTT
CASSFGQSNQPQHF
>TRBJ2-1|-|TRBV7-9|-
TGTGCCAGCAGCCCAGACATAACCGGTGAGCAGTTCTTC
CASSPDITGEQFF
>TRBJ2-7|-|TRBV6-1|TRBD2
TGTGCCAGCACCGAGGGGAGGGGTACCTACGAGCAGTACTTC
CASTEGRGTYEQYF
>TRBJ2-7|many|TRBV2|-
TGTGCCTTAGTCCCGGGGGAGCTGACCTACGAGCAGTACTTC
CALVPGELTYEQYF
>TRBJ2-7|few|TRBV12-3/TRBV12-4|-
TGTGCCAGCAGTTTCGACAGGTCTTACGAGCAGTACTTC
CASSFDRSYEQYF
>TRBJ2-1|medium-sized|TRBV10-3|TRBD2
TGTGCCATCAGTGGCGCTAGCGGAGAGTACAATGAGCAGTTCTTC
CAISGASGEYNEQFF
>TRBJ2-2|many|TRBV9|-
TGTGCCAGCAGCGTAAACAAGATGGGCGGGGAGCTGTTTTTT
CASSVNKMGGELFF
>TRBJ2-2|few|TRBV10-1|TRBD2
TGCGCCAGCAGTGCTAGCGGGAGGTCCGGGGAGCTGTTTTTT
CASSASGRSGELFF
>TRBJ1-4|-|TRBV14|-
TGTGCCAGCAGCCAGACCCAAAAACTGTTTTTT
CASSQTQKLFF
>TRBJ2-1|-|TRBV28|-
TGTGCCAGCAGTTTGCAGGTCGGGGAGCAGTTCTTC
CASSLQVGEQFF